This TCR beta chain came from a study of spatial heterogeneity in lung cancer (dated by TCRdb to about 2019). General notes on the study: Beta-chain transcripts were consistently detected in greater numbers than alpha-chain transcripts, which likely reflects a higher abundance of beta-chain transcripts. In the raw uncorrected reads, each unique combination of TCR and UMI appeared more than ten times on average. In non-small cell lung cancer, the study made a quantitative comparison of TCR alpha and beta repertoires among multiple tumor regions, matched nontumor lung and blood. Nonsynonymous mutation counts, determined by whole-exome sequencing of tumor tissue, were related to TCR repertoire features. Both alpha and beta chains were TCR-sequenced in hundreds of tumor regions, 64 matched nontumor lung samples and around 50 PBMC samples obtained at surgery.

In light of the paper, this sample's time point label describes: sample taken at primary tumor resection. Donors were 65 to 85 patients with early-stage, untreated non-small cell lung cancer from the lung TRACERx cohort. Whole RNA extracted from tumor and nontumor lung tissue, or from cryopreserved PBMC samples, was used for TCR sequencing without cell sorting. A patient was chosen for TCR sequencing only when enough RNA was available from at least two tumor regions. Before being selected, tumor and adjacent nontumor lung specimens were reviewed by a lung pathologist. Preparation of the library involved 5' RACE. The sample was run on a NextSeq 500. In the TCR library protocol, a unique molecular identifier was attached to each TCR cDNA molecule so that PCR and sequencing errors could be corrected. The paper's data handling went like this. Decombinator tools were used for TCR identification, UMI-based error correction and CDR3 extraction. TCRs above a frequency of 2 per 1,000, corresponding to the top 1% of the tumor frequency distribution, were defined as expanded. Renyi diversity was calculated using the R vegan package after each repertoire was subsampled 100 times to 5,000 TCRs. CDR3 similarity networks were built from amino acid triplet string-kernel similarity, with CDR3s being connected when pairwise similarity was above 0.82. Clones were called with MiXCR by TCRdb after fastp trimmed the public reads at Q25, and only in-frame beta chains were retained. For every CDR3 protein sequence, its rows merge into one entry that carries the most common genes and DNA. TCRdb's processing, not the authors', yielded these V and J calls. Counted in this sample were roughly 1,700 distinct CDR3 sequences; 15% to 20% of them appeared once. Roughly 24% of the sample is held by the ten biggest clonotypes.

This clonotype qualifies as large (0.1 to 1%). Its antigen is still unknown. Base qualities are not provided; no much larger clone lies one nucleotide away. Overall study outcomes, separate from this receptor: Confirming at a functional level the hypothesis that regional TCRs recognize regional mutations was considered to require additional single-cell paired TCR alpha and beta sequencing.

The germline V and J ends show losses of 0 bases and 4 bases respectively, and no gene match explains 3 bases of the junction. CDR1 and CDR2, per the germline V gene, are SGHRS and YFSETQ. There are 15 amino acids in the CDR3, from cysteine to phenylalanine inclusive. Only the CDR3 DNA is retained, 45 bases long and in frame from the first base. The sequencing here drew on normal lung tissue next to the tumor, taken at surgery. Here the chain combines TRBV5-1 and TRBJ2-1; 8 central bases correspond to TRBD2. The sequence was collected from a male donor with early-stage non-small cell lung cancer. For the CDR3, the sequence is CASSLGSSGYNEQFF. The bases are TGCGCCAGCAGCTTGGGGTCTAGCGGGTACAATGAGCAGTTCTTC.